These 4 T cell receptor beta chains originate from one sample sequenced in a study of Ad26.COV2.S vaccination and SARS-CoV-2 variants. Treatment meaning: 15 to 20 received Ad26.COV2.S at low or high dose, single or two shots; 5 received placebo; per-sample allocation not given. Samples analyzed were those drawn on day 63 after the first vaccine or placebo injection. TCRdb's table, derived via immunoSEQ multiplex PCR, lists solely in-frame clones and lacks some. The sample yields 380,000 or so clones, around 89% seen once. Sequenced here: peripheral blood, sampled in a trial of Ad26.COV2.S vaccine versus placebo. These receptors originate from a person between 18 and 60 years old who received the Ad26.COV2.S COVID-19 vaccine or a placebo.

The sample holds one count of this clone. The chain links TRBV6-6 to TRBJ1-5; D is undetermined. Trimming removed 4 bases from V and 0 bases from J, with 13 bases in between. CDR3 length equals 16 residues. CDR1 is MNHNY and CDR2 is SVGAGI in the germline V gene (reference sequence). The CDR3: CASSSLISLSNQPQHF. CDR3 coding DNA: TGTGCCAGCAGTTCGTTGATATCTCTTAGCAATCAGCCCCAGCATTTT.

The chain recombines TRBV19 with TRBJ1-3; TRBD1 matches 7 bases. Trimming at V came to 3 bases and at J to 0 bases, leaving 5 bases not matched to a gene. Germline V CDR1 and CDR2: LNHDA, SQIVND (reference sequence). The CDR3 is made up of 16 amino acids. The CDR3 DNA reads TGTGCCAGTAGTATTGGGACAGCTTTCTCTGGAAACACCATATATTTT. It codes for CASSIGTAFSGNTIYF.

As to this clone: An end of the junction differs from the germline gene, which may be a read error. The chain uses TRBV7-9 and TRBJ1-2; D is ambiguous. Germline CDR1 is SEHNR and CDR2 is FQNEAQ (reference sequence). The CDR3 consists of 12 residues. Here the CDR3 reads CASNLEVDGYTF. DNA for the CDR3: TGTGCCAGCAACTTAGAGGTCGACGGCTACACCTTC.

The sample holds one count of this clone. This chain uses TRBV10-1 with TRBJ2-3; D might be TRBD2 (6 bases). CDR1 and CDR2 (germline): WNHNN, SYGVQD (reference sequence). CDR3 length equals 15 residues. V lost 1 base and J 4 bases, leaving 12 bases between the germline ends. Here the CDR3 reads CASSEYGGKADTQYF. CDR3 DNA: TGCGCCAGCAGTGAGTACGGCGGGAAGGCAGATACGCAGTATTTT.